The rows below give T cell receptor beta chains drawn from one sample of a study of cytotoxic CD8 clonotypes in ibrutinib-treated CLL. The data were produced by immunoSEQ multiplex PCR, yet TCRdb's version contains in-frame clones alone and is incomplete. Of around 200,000 clones in the sample, about four fifths were seen once. The specimen was PBMCs, collected after 12 months of ibrutinib treatment. All receptors derive from a human donor with chronic lymphocytic leukemia. Both conserved end residues are trimmed from each CDR3.

CDR3 protein: ASSRAGTGPYEQY
V gene: TRBV6-5
J gene: TRBJ2-7

CDR3 protein: ASSFSDYEQY
V gene: TRBV5-4
J gene: TRBJ2-7

CDR3 protein: ASRGPNEKLF
V gene: TRBV2
J gene: TRBJ1-4

CDR3 protein: ASSLGDVLT
V gene: TRBV27
J gene: TRBJ2-6

CDR3 protein: ASSFGQGVGEQY
V gene: TRBV5-6
J gene: TRBJ2-7

CDR3 protein: ASSPTASFGGEKLF
V gene: TRBV28
J gene: TRBJ1-4

CDR3 protein: AWSLRQGTYGYT
V gene: TRBV30
J gene: TRBJ1-2

CDR3 protein: ASSFRGGETQY
V gene: TRBV5-1
J gene: TRBJ2-5

CDR3 protein: ASSWDSNEQF
V gene: TRBV5-1
J gene: TRBJ2-1

CDR3 protein: ASSLLRDSNQPQH
V gene: TRBV7-8
J gene: TRBJ1-5

CDR3 protein: AWSSGVRPQH
V gene: TRBV30
J gene: TRBJ1-5

CDR3 protein: ASSWHEGTEAF
V gene: TRBV27
J gene: TRBJ1-1